Detailed here is one TCR beta chain. What it recognizes is unknown. These data originate in a study of CD8+CD57+ T cells in acquired aplastic anemia. For the study at large: CD4+ and CD8+ cells, once sorted, gave DNA averaging approximately 3.4 ug. Whole-study findings and limits: Patients and controls shared 25 to 30 CD8+ CDR3 sequences. Patient and control CD8+ Simpson's diversity was not significantly different.

TCR beta VDJ and CDR3 were profiled, and genomic DNA was the template. TCRdb redid the calling of the reads with MiXCR, one entry per CDR3 protein. The sample yields some 150,000 distinct CDR3 sequences, 40% to 45% seen once. Trimming removed 0 bases at V and 1 base at J, with 15 bases between. The CDR3 is 17 residues long. Germline V gene data show CDR1 as WSHSY and CDR2 as SAAADI. Sequenced: sorted CD4+, CD8+, or CD8+CD57+ T cells (not recorded which) from PBMCs. The gene calls are TRBV10-2 and TRBJ1-2, with a possible D match to TRBD1 (6 bases). The clonotype was recovered from a human donor in good health, serving as a control. Here the CDR3 reads CASSESTGQLSNYGYTF. The CDR3 DNA is TGCGCCAGCAGTGAGTCGACTGGACAGTTGAGTAACTATGGCTACACCTTC.